The 20 T cell receptor beta chains given below trace back to one sample, sequenced in a study of shared clonotypes between healthy human individuals (TCRdb year 2020). Libraries came from the immunoSEQ multiplex PCR assay. Here the immuneACCESS table is served through TCRdb, limited to in-frame sequences with V and J called. Missing clones are a known gap in these copies; in checked studies unresolved V genes cover under half, and the rest lacks a known reason. Across this sample there are roughly 2.5 million clones, with roughly 92% seen only once. The top ten clones comprise about 0.13% of the sample. Sequencing input: naive CD4+ T cells sorted from blood. This sample's cell subset or site label indicates: CD45RA+ positively selected. These receptors all come from a man younger than 35 in good health.

The gene calls are TRBV4-3 and TRBJ2-7, with TRBD2 matching 7 bases. Germline assignment: CDR1 LGHNA and CDR2 YSLEER. J gave up 5 bases and V 5 bases, and 18 bases lay outside the gene matches. This CDR3 region has 17 residues. CDR3 bases: TGCGCCAGCAGCATGCGGGCTAGCGGAGGTCCGGGGGACGAGCAGTACTTC. As protein: CASSMRASGGPGDEQYF.

With regard to this clone: The sample has other DNA sequences that encode this CDR3 too. The gene calls are TRBV6-6 and TRBJ2-7; TRBD1 might be the D (5 bases). CDR3 size: 13 residues. The germline V gene has CDR1 MNHNY and CDR2 SVGAGI (reference sequence). V was pared by 0 bases and J by 4 bases, with 7 bases between. CDR3 sequence: CASSYSGQYEQYF. CDR3 nucleotides: TGTGCCAGCAGTTACTCGGGGCAATACGAGCAGTACTTC.

The V call is TRBV5-1, the J call TRBJ2-3; D is unresolved. CDR3 length: 16 amino acids. Trimming took 2 bases from V and 3 from J, leaving 16 bases between them. CDR1 SGHRS and CDR2 YFSETQ come from the germline V gene. The CDR3 region is CASSFLPPTGTDTQYF. DNA for the CDR3: TGCGCCAGCAGCTTCCTCCCACCGACCGGTACAGATACGCAGTATTTT.

The chain joins TRBV28 to TRBJ2-7, with D possibly being TRBD2 (5 bases). Germline CDR1 reads MDHEN; CDR2 reads SYDVKM. Trimming shortened V by 1 base and J by 7 bases, and 8 bases separated the two germline ends. The CDR3 totals 12 residues. CDR3 nucleotides: TGTGCCAGCAGTTTATACACGGGAGAGCAGTACTTC. Its translation: CASSLYTGEQYF.

The gene calls are TRBV28 and TRBJ1-4; no definite D call. The CDR3 is 14 residues long. Germline V gives CDR1 MDHEN, CDR2 SYDVKM. Trimming took off 3 bases at V and 5 bases at J, with 10 bases between the two ends. The CDR3 protein is CASSFESRNEKLFF. CDR3 DNA sequence: TGTGCCAGCAGTTTCGAAAGTCGGAATGAAAAACTGTTTTTT.

The chain is built from TRBV6-1 and TRBJ1-6; TRBD1 agrees at 8 bases. The ends lost 8 bases at V and 9 bases at J; junction bases unmatched: 3. The length of the CDR3 is 12 residues. Germline CDR1 reads MNHNS; CDR2 reads SASEGT. The CDR3 sequence is CASRDRGSPLHF. The DNA for the CDR3 is TGTGCCAGCCGAGACAGGGGTTCACCCCTCCACTTT.

The genes are TRBV19 and TRBJ2-1, with 7 positions matching TRBD2. The ends lost 4 bases at V and 8 bases at J; junction bases unmatched: 5. The CDR3 loop spans 13 amino acids. Looked up from germline, CDR1 is LNHDA and CDR2 is SQIVND (reference sequence). CDR3 residues: CASSREGRYEQFF. CDR3 DNA sequence: TGTGCCAGTAGTAGGGAGGGCCGATATGAGCAGTTCTTC.

The V gene is TRBV27, the J gene TRBJ1-5; D not resolved. The germline V gene has CDR1 MNHEY and CDR2 SMNVEV (reference sequence). The V end was cut by 5 bases, the J end by 0 bases, with 17 bases between. The CDR3 contains 17 residues. CDR3 loop: CASSPDRTGYSNQPQHF. The CDR3 nucleotides read TGTGCCAGCAGTCCCGATCGGACTGGATATAGCAATCAGCCCCAGCATTTT.

The rearrangement uses TRBV9 and TRBJ1-1; D ambiguous. The CDR3 length is 13 residues. From germline, CDR1 is SGDLS and CDR2 YYNGEE. V lost 3 bases and J lost 0, with 6 bases in between. The CDR3 reads CASSAELNTEAFF. The DNA of the CDR3 is TGTGCCAGCAGCGCCGAGTTGAACACTGAAGCTTTCTTT.

The chain employs TRBV6-5 and TRBJ1-2; the D is unclear. The CDR3 runs to 16 residues. The V gene lost 1 base and the J gene lost 2 bases, with 14 bases spanning the gap. Per germline, CDR1 MNHEY and CDR2 SVGAGI. The CDR3 DNA reads as TGTGCCAGCAGTTACTACGGGATCAACCCAAACTATGGCTACACCTTC. Amino acids: CASSYYGINPNYGYTF.

A note on this clone: Other nucleotide sequences in the sample specify the same CDR3. The rearrangement links TRBV5-1 to TRBJ1-1, with unresolved D. V lost 0 bases, J lost 1 base, and 4 bases lay in between. CDR3 length: 13 residues. Germline CDR1 SGHRS, CDR2 YFSETQ. CDR3 coding DNA: TGCGCCAGCAGCTTGGCTGGGAACACTGAAGCTTTCTTT. Translating gives CASSLAGNTEAFF.

This rearrangement joins TRBV25-1 to TRBJ1-1; TRBD1 is a possible D gene (5 bases). Germline V gene lookup returns CDR1 MGHDK and CDR2 SYGVNS. This CDR3 has 14 residues. Between the trimmed V and J ends, which lost 8 bases and 4 bases, there was a span of 17 bases. The CDR3 region is CASGELTGGTEAFF. DNA for the CDR3: TGTGCCAGCGGGGAACTTACGGGGGGCACTGAAGCTTTCTTT.

V is TRBV18 and J is TRBJ1-5; perhaps TRBD1 as D (5 bases). V was pared by 5 bases and J by 0 bases, with 11 bases between. Germline CDR1 KGHSH, CDR2 LQKENI. The CDR3 length is 15 residues. CDR3 region: CASSAGTDSNQPQHF. The CDR3 bases are TGTGCCAGCTCAGCCGGGACGGATAGCAATCAGCCCCAGCATTTT.

This clone appeared once. The rearrangement uses TRBV5-6 and TRBJ2-4; D unclear. The V end was cut by 0 bases, the J end by 0 bases, with 10 bases between. Germline V lookup: CDR1 SGHDT, CDR2 YYEEEE. This CDR3 is built from 16 residues. The CDR3 nucleotides are TGTGCCAGCAGCTTGGCCAAAGGTGGAGCCAAAAACATTCAGTACTTC. Translation gives CASSLAKGGAKNIQYF.

V and J are TRBV9 and TRBJ2-3; TRBD1 or TRBD2 may be the D gene (5 bases each). The germline gives CDR1 SGDLS, CDR2 YYNGEE. Trimming took 0 bases from V and 2 from J, leaving 25 bases between them. This CDR3 region has 20 residues. The CDR3 region has the DNA TGTGCCAGCAGCGTAGACCTCCCTTCTCCCGAGCTGGGGGTCACAGATACGCAGTATTTT. Protein sequence: CASSVDLPSPELGVTDTQYF.

The CDR3 nucleotides read TGTGCCAGCAGCCCCGGGACTAGCCCTCACAATGAGCAGTTCTTC. Its translation: CASSPGTSPHNEQFF. This chain uses TRBV5-5 with TRBJ2-1, with 9 bases aligning to TRBD2. CDR1 is SGHKS, CDR2 YYEKEE, per germline (reference sequence). The CDR3 has 15 residues. V lost 4 bases to trimming and J lost 5 bases; unmatched junction nucleotides: 7.

This chain joins TRBV5-4 and TRBJ2-1, with D unresolved. Germline assignment: CDR1 SGHNT and CDR2 YYREEE (reference sequence). V lost 0 bases to trimming and J lost 9 bases, with 7 bases between them. This CDR3 is built from 12 residues. The CDR3 bases are TGTGCCAGCAGCTTGGACGGGTCTGAGCAGTTCTTC. This gives the protein CASSLDGSEQFF. The complete variable domain, with remaining parts taken from reference TRBV5-4 and TRBJ2-1, reads ETGVTQSPTHLIKTRGQQVTLRCSSQSGHNTVSWYQQALGQGPQFIFQYYREEENGRGNFPPRFSGLQFPNYSSELNVNALELDDSALYLCASSLDGSEQFFGPGTRLTVL.

The V gene is TRBV5-1, the J gene TRBJ2-7; D gene uncertain. With 0 bases removed from V and 5 bases from J, the gap between germline ends came to 12 bases. CDR3 size: 14 residues. CDR1 and CDR2 (germline): SGHRS, YFSETQ. CDR3 in amino acids: CASSLEGYLDEQYF. The CDR3 nucleotides are TGCGCCAGCAGCTTGGAAGGATATCTAGACGAGCAGTACTTC.

The rearrangement links TRBV27 to TRBJ1-2; TRBD1 aligns across 7 bases. V lost 6 bases to trimming and J lost 3 bases; unmatched junction nucleotides: 7. The CDR3 covers 14 residues. Germline V gives CDR1 MNHEY, CDR2 SMNVEV (reference sequence). Here the CDR3 DNA reads TGTGCCAGCAGCGCCGGCAGGGGGGACTATGGCTACACCTTC. This encodes CASSAGRGDYGYTF.

The chain joins TRBV10-3 to TRBJ1-1, with a weak D call TRBD1 (6 bases). CDR3 length: 13 residues. Trimming removed 7 bases from V and 2 bases from J, with 11 bases in between. Looked up from germline, CDR1 is ENHRY and CDR2 is SYGVKD. As DNA, the CDR3 is TGTGCCATCAACGGACAGCCAAACACTGAAGCTTTCTTT. Translating it yields CAINGQPNTEAFF.